The present T cell receptor beta chain was sequenced within a study of T cell clonality in common variable immunodeficiency. This clone appeared many times. No antigen is known for it. The CDR3 end lies 3 residues beyond the end of the read and is filled in from the germline J gene. Measured with immunoSEQ multiplex PCR; TCRdb has only the in-frame clones, and not every one. The data show under 50,000 clones, with none appearing a single time. General study findings and limits: The cause of increased CVID clonality remains unclear without subpopulation sequencing. CVID subjects showed higher TCRbeta clonality than healthy controls. CVID subjects shared fewer TCRbeta clones than healthy controls did.

With 0 bases clipped from V and 2 bases from J, the junction kept 9 bases outside the gene matches. This CDR3 has 17 residues. The germline V gene has CDR1 MNHEY and CDR2 SVGEGT. Specimen: peripheral blood mononuclear cells. The receptor comes from a person aged 18 to 70 in good health. The chain uses TRBV6-2 or TRBV6-3 and TRBJ1-1; 7 bases are shared with TRBD1. The CDR3 loop reads CASSYSRFKGANTEAFF. CDR3 bases read: TGTGCCAGCAGTTACTCGAGGTTTAAGGGGGCTAACACTGAA.